Detailed here is one T cell receptor beta chain. This specimen belongs to a study of OX40 agonist ivuxolimab in advanced cancers. Background on the study: As their treatment, patients were administered ivuxolimab, an agonistic anti-OX40 (CD134) antibody. Enrollees could have had prior anti-PD-1, anti-PD-L1 or anti-CTLA-4 therapy, which about 40% had received.

The data were produced by immunoSEQ multiplex PCR, yet TCRdb's version contains in-frame clones alone and is incomplete. The data contain some 39,000 clones, 85% to 90% of them singletons. Researchers took blood at baseline, on cycle 4 day 1, and on cycle 7 day 1. The receptor's source is an adult with an advanced solid tumor such as melanoma, head and neck, liver or kidney cancer. The material was CD4+ or CD8+ T cells sorted from blood, obtained in a trial of the OX40 agonist ivuxolimab.

CDR3 amino acids: CASSIIRTALSNQPQHF. CDR3 coding DNA: TGTGCCAGTAGTATAATTCGGACAGCCCTTAGCAATCAGCCCCAGCATTTT. This chain uses TRBV19 with TRBJ1-5; D possibly corresponds to TRBD1 (6 bases). The V end lost 2 bases, the J end lost 0 bases, and 14 bases lay between the germline ends. The CDR3 consists of 17 residues. The germline V gene has CDR1 LNHDA and CDR2 SQIVND (reference sequence). The entire variable domain, with the rest obtained from reference TRBV19 and TRBJ1-5, is as follows: DGGITQSPKYLFRKEGQNVTLSCEQNLNHDAMYWYRQDPGQGLRLIYYSQIVNDFQKGDIAEGYSVSREKKESFPLTVTSAQKNPTAFYLCASSIIRTALSNQPQHFGDGTRLSIL.